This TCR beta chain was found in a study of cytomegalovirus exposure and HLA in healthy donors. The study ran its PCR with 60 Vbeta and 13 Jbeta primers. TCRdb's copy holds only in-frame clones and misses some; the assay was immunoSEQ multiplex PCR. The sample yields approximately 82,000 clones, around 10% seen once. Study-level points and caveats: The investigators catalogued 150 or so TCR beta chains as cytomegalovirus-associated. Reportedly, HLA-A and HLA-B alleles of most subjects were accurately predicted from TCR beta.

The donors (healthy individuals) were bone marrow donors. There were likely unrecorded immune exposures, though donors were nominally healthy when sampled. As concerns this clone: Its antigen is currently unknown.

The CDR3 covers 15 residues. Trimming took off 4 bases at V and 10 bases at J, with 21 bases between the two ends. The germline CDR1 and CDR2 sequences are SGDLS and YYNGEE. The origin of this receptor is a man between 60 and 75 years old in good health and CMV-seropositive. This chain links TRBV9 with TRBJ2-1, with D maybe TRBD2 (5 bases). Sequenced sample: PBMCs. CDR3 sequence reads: CASSPGRAHGSEQFF. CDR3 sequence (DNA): TGTGCCAGCAGCCCCGGGCGGGCCCATGGGTCGGAGCAGTTCTTC.